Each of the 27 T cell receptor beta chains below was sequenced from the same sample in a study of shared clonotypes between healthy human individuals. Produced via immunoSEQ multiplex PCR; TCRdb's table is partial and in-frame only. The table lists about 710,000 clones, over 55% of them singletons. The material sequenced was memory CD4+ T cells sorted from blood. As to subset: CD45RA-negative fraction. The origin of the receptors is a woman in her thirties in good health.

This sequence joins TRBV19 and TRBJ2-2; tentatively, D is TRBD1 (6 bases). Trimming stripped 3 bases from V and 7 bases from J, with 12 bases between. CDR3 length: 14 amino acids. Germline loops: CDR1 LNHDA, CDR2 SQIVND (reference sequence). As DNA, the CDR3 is TGTGCCAGTAGTATTTACAGGGCGGACGGGGAGCTGTTTTTT. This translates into CASSIYRADGELFF. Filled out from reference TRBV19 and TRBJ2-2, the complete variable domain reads DGGITQSPKYLFRKEGQNVTLSCEQNLNHDAMYWYRQDPGQGLRLIYYSQIVNDFQKGDIAEGYSVSREKKESFPLTVTSAQKNPTAFYLCASSIYRADGELFFGEGSRLTVL.

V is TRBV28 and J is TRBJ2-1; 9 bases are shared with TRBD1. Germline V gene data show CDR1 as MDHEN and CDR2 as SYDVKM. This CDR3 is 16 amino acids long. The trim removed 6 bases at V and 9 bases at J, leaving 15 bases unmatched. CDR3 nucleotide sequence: TGTGCCAGCAGACAGGGGGCGCCCGGGACATCGGTTGAGCAGTTCTTC. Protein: CASRQGAPGTSVEQFF.

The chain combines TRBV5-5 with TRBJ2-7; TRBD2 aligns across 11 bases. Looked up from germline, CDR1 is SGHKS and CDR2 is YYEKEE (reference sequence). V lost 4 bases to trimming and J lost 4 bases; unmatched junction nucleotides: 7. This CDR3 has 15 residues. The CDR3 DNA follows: TGTGCCAGCAGCCAGGGACTAGCGGAGACTTACGAGCAGTACTTC. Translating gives CASSQGLAETYEQYF.

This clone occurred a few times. The CDR3 sequence: CASSGSMYEQYF. CDR3 sequence (DNA): TGTGCCAGCTCAGGGTCCATGTACGAGCAGTACTTC. The rearrangement links TRBV18 to TRBJ2-7; no reliable D call. V lost 5 bases and J lost 4, with 9 bases in between. Germline V gene data show CDR1 as KGHSH and CDR2 as LQKENI. The length of the CDR3 is 12 residues.

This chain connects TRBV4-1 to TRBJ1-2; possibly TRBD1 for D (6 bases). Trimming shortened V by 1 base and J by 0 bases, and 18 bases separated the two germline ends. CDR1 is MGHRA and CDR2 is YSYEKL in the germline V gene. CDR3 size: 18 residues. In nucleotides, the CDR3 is TGCGCCAGCAGCCAAGGAGCCCTGACAGGCCCCTCTAACTATGGCTACACCTTC. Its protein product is CASSQGALTGPSNYGYTF.

For the CDR3, the DNA is TGTGCCAGCAGCTTATACAGGGGAAGGAGCAATCAGCCCCAGCATTTT. Amino acid sequence: CASSLYRGRSNQPQHF. The chain recombines TRBV11-3 with TRBJ1-5; 7 bases align to TRBD1. CDR3 length: 16 amino acids. J was trimmed by 1 base and V by 2 bases; bases with no gene match: 5. From germline, CDR1 is SGHNT and CDR2 YENEEA.

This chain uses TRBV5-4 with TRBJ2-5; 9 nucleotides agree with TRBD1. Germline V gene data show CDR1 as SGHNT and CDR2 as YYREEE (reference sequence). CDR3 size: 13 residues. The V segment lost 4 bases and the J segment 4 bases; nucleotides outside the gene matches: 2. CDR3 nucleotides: TGTGCCAGCAGCCAGGGACAGGGAGAGACCCAGTACTTC. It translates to CASSQGQGETQYF.

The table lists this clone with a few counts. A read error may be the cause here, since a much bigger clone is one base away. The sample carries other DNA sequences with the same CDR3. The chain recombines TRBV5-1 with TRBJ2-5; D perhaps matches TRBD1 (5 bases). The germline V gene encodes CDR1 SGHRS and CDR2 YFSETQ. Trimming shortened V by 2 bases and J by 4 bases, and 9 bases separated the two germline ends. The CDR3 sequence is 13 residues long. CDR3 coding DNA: TGCGCCAGCAGCTTTGGTCAGGGAGAGACCCAGTACTTC. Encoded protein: CASSFGQGETQYF.

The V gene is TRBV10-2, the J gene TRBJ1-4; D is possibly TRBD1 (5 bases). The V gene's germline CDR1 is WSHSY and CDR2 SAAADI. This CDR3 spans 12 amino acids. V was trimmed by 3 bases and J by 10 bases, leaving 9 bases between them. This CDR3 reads CASSDIGGKLFF. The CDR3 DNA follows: TGCGCCAGCAGTGACATCGGGGGAAAACTGTTTTTT.

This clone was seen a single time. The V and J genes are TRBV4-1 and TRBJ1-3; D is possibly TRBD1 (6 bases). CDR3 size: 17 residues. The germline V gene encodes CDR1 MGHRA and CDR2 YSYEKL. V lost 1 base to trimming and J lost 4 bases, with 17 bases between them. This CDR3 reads CASSQGVGSGVGNTIYF. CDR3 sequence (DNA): TGCGCCAGCAGCCAAGGGGTGGGCTCAGGGGTCGGAAACACCATATATTTT.

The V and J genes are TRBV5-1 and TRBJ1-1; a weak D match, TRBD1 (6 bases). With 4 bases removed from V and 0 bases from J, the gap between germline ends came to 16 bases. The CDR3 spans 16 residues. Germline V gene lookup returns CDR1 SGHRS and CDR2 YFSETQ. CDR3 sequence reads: CASSTPDRGMNTEAFF. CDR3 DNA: TGCGCCAGCAGCACGCCGGACAGAGGGATGAACACTGAAGCTTTCTTT.

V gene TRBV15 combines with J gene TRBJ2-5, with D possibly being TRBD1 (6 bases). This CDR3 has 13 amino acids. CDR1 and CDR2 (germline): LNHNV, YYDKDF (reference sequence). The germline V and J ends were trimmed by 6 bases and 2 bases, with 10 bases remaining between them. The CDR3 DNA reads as TGTGCCACCAGAACTGGACAGCAAGAGACCCAGTACTTC. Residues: CATRTGQQETQYF. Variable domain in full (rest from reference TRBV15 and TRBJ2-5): DAMVIQNPRYQVTQFGKPVTLSCSQTLNHNVMYWYQQKSSQAPKLLFHYYDKDFNNEADTPDNFQSRRPNTSFCFLDIRSPGLGDTAMYLCATRTGQQETQYFGPGTRLLVL.

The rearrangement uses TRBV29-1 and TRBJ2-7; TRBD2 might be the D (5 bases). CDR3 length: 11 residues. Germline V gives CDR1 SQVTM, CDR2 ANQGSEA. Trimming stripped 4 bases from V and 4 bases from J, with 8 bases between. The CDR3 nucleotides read TGCAGCGTTGTTGGGGAGTACGAGCAGTACTTC. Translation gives CSVVGEYEQYF.

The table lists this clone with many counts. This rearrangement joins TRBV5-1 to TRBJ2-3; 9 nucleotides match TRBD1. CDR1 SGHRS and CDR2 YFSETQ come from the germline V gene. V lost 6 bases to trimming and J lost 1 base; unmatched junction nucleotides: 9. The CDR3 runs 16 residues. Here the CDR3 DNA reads TGCGCCAGCACCCCTTCCTGGGACAGGGGCACAGATACGCAGTATTTT. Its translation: CASTPSWDRGTDTQYF.

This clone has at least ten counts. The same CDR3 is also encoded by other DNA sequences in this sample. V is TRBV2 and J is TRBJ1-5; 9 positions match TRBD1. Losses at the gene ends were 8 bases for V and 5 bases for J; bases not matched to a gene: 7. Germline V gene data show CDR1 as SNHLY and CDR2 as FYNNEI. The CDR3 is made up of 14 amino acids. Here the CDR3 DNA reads TGTGCCAGCGGGAGGACAGGGGCCTATCAGCCCCAGCATTTT. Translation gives CASGRTGAYQPQHF.

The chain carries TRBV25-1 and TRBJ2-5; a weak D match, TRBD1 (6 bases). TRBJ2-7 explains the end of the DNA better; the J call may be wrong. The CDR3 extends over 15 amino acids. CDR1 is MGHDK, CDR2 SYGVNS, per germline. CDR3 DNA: TGTGCCAGCAGTAGTGGACAGCTACCCCCCAACGAGCAGTACTTC. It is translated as CASSSGQLPPNEQYF.

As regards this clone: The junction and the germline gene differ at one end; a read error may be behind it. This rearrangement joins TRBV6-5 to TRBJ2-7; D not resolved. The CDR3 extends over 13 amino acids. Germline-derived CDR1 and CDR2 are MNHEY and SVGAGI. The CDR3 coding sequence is TGTGCCAGCAGTTACTCCAGATCCTCCGAGCAGTACTTC. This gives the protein CASSYSRSSEQYF.

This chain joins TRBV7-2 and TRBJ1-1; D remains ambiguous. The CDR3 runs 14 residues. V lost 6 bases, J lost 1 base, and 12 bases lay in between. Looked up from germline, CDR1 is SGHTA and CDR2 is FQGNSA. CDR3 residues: CASRPPAPNTEAFF. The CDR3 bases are TGTGCCAGCAGACCTCCGGCACCGAACACTGAAGCTTTCTTT.

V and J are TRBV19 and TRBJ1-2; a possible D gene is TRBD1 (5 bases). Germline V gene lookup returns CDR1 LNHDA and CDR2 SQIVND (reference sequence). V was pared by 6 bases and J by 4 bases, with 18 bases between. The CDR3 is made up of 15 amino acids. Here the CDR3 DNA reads TGTGCCAGTAGGACCTCCAGGGCGGTTGGCTATGGCTACACCTTC. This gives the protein CASRTSRAVGYGYTF. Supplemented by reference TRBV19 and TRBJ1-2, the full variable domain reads DGGITQSPKYLFRKEGQNVTLSCEQNLNHDAMYWYRQDPGQGLRLIYYSQIVNDFQKGDIAEGYSVSREKKESFPLTVTSAQKNPTAFYLCASRTSRAVGYGYTFGSGTRLTVV.

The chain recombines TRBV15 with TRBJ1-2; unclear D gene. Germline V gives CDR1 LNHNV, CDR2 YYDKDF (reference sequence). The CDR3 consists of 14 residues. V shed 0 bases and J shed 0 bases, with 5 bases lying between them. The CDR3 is CATSRDKANYGYTF. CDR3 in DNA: TGTGCCACCAGCAGAGACAAGGCTAACTATGGCTACACCTTC.

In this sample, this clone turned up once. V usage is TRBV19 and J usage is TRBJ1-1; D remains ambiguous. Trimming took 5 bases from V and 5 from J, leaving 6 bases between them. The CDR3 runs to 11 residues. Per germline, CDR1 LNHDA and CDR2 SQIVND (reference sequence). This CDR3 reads CASSHLTEAFF. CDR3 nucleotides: TGTGCCAGTAGTCATCTAACTGAAGCTTTCTTT.

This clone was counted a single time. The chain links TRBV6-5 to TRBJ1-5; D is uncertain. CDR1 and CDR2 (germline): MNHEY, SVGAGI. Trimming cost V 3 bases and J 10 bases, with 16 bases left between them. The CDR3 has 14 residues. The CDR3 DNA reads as TGTGCCAGCAGTTATACCAGGACGGGTCATCCCCAGCATTTT. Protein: CASSYTRTGHPQHF.

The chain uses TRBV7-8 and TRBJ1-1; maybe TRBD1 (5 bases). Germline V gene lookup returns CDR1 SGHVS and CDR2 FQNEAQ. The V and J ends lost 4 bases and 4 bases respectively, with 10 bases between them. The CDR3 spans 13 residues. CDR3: CASSSQGPTEAFF. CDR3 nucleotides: TGTGCCAGCAGCTCCCAGGGTCCCACTGAAGCTTTCTTT. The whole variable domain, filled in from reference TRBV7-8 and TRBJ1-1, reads GAGVSQSPRYKVAKRGQDVALRCDPISGHVSLFWYQQALGQGPEFLTYFQNEAQLDKSGLPSDRFFAERPEGSVSTLKIQRTQQEDSAVYLCASSSQGPTEAFFGQGTRLTVV.

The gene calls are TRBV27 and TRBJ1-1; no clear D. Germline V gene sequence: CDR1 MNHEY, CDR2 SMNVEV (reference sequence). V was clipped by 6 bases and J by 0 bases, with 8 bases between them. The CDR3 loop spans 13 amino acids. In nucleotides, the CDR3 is TGTGCCAGCAGCTACGACCTGAACACTGAAGCTTTCTTT. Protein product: CASSYDLNTEAFF.

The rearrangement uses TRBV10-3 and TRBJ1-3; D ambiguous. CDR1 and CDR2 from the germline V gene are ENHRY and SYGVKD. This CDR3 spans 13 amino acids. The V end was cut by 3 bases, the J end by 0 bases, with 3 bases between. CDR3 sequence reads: CAISDISGNTIYF. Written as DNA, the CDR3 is TGTGCCATCAGTGACATCTCTGGAAACACCATATATTTT.

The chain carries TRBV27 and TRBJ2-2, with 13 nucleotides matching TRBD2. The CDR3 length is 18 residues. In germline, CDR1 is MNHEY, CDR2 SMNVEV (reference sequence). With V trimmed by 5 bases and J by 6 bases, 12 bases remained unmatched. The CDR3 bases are TGTGCCAGCAGTCCGAATGGACTAGCGGGAGAAATCCCCGGGGAGCTGTTTTTT. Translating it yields CASSPNGLAGEIPGELFF.

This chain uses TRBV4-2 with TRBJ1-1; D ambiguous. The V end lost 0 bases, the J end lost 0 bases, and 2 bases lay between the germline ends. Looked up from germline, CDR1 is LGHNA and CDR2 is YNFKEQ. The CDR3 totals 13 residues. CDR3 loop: CASSQDVNTEAFF. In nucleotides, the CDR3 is TGTGCCAGCAGCCAAGATGTGAACACTGAAGCTTTCTTT.